The 28 T cell receptor beta chains below were found in one sample sequenced in a study of vaccination and CD4 T cells after COVID-19. Sequencing of cultured CD4+ T cell DNA used the Oncomine TCR Beta short-read assay. TCRdb independently ran MiXCR on the PCR reads; one entry per CDR3 protein. The sample has 20,000 to 30,000 distinct CDR3 sequences; 28% are singletons. Their recognized antigens are unknown. Time point denoted: late sampling 161 to 241 days after vaccination in a few convalescent patients. Treatment meaning: approximately 9-day PBMC culture with coronavirus spike peptide pools or control peptides (ViraFEST assay). Source: CD4+ T cells from blood, cultured in vitro, taken about 7 months after SARS-CoV-2 vaccination. The receptors were gathered from a human donor who had recovered from COVID-19.

The V gene is TRBV20-1, the J gene TRBJ2-3, with 10 bases aligning to TRBD2. V was pared by 1 base and J by 3 bases, with 13 bases of the junction left unmatched. The germline CDR1 and CDR2 sequences are DFQATT and SNEGSKA (reference sequence). The CDR3 sequence is 18 residues long. The DNA for the CDR3 is TGCAGTGCTAGAGGCGGTGGGAGCGGGAGGGTGGGGACAGATACGCAGTATTTT. Translated, it gives CSARGGGSGRVGTDTQYF.

By frequency in the sample, this clonotype is medium-sized (0.01 to 0.1%). The V gene is TRBV7-2, the J gene TRBJ1-5, with 7 bases identical to TRBD1. The J segment lost 4 bases and the V segment lost 5 bases, leaving 2 bases of the junction unmatched. This CDR3 contains 13 residues. The germline V gene has CDR1 SGHTA and CDR2 FQGNSA. CDR3 nucleotide sequence: TGTGCCAGCAGCCCACAGGGGAATCAGCCCCAGCATTTT. It specifies CASSPQGNQPQHF.

V usage is TRBV19 and J usage is TRBJ1-1, with D hard to call. The germline gives CDR1 LNHDA, CDR2 SQIVND (reference sequence). CDR3 length equals 13 residues. The ends were cut back, 8 bases at V and 1 base at J, with 11 bases in the middle. The CDR3 protein is CASRTERNTEAFF. The CDR3 bases are TGTGCCAGTCGGACGGAACGGAACACTGAAGCTTTCTTT.

This clonotype has just a few counts. The rearrangement links TRBV2 to TRBJ2-3; the match to TRBD2 covers 15 bases. Per the germline V gene, CDR1 is SNHLY and CDR2 is FYNNEI. The V and J ends lost 5 bases and 4 bases, in that order; junction bases with no gene match: 10. The CDR3 spans 18 residues. CDR3 sequence: CASSPGLAGGNSADTQYF. Written as DNA, the CDR3 is TGTGCCAGCAGTCCCGGACTAGCGGGAGGGAATTCCGCAGATACGCAGTATTTT.

This clonotype was counted a few times. The V call is TRBV7-3, the J call TRBJ2-1; D not resolved. Between the trimmed V and J ends, which lost 1 base and 6 bases, there was a span of 10 bases. This CDR3 has 14 amino acids. CDR1 is SGHTA and CDR2 is FQGTGA in the germline V gene. The chain's CDR3 is CASSLNPPGNEQFF. CDR3 nucleotides: TGTGCCAGCAGCTTAAACCCCCCAGGCAATGAGCAGTTCTTC.

This clonotype was observed a handful of times. The V gene is TRBV27, the J gene TRBJ1-5; D perhaps matches TRBD1 (6 bases). The CDR3 is 15 amino acids. The germline gives CDR1 MNHEY, CDR2 SMNVEV (reference sequence). The V and J ends lost 2 bases and 6 bases respectively, with 14 bases between them. The CDR3 region has the DNA TGTGCCAGCAGTTTAAGGCAGGGGCTGGGTCAGCCCCAGCATTTT. It encodes CASSLRQGLGQPQHF.

This clonotype was counted between two and nine times. The rearrangement links TRBV28 to TRBJ1-2, with D perhaps matching TRBD1 (6 bases). Germline V CDR1 and CDR2: MDHEN, SYDVKM. The CDR3 has 14 residues. Trimming removed 5 bases at V and 4 bases at J, with 14 bases between. This CDR3 reads CASSATTGFYGYTF. The CDR3 coding sequence is TGTGCCAGCAGTGCGACTACAGGGTTCTATGGCTACACCTTC.

A few counts support this clonotype. The CDR3 spells CASRRTDSNQPQHF. CDR3 sequence (DNA): TGTGCCAGCAGGAGGACAGATAGCAATCAGCCCCAGCATTTT. This rearrangement joins TRBV6-1 to TRBJ1-5; possible D gene TRBD1, 6 bases. Trimming removed 6 bases from V and 0 bases from J, with 9 bases in between. This CDR3 comprises 14 residues. CDR1 is MNHNS, CDR2 SASEGT, per germline.

The gene calls are TRBV6-5 and TRBJ2-3; 11 bases line up with TRBD2. Trimming at V came to 4 bases and at J to 4 bases, leaving 4 bases not matched to a gene. CDR3 size: 15 residues. CDR1 MNHEY and CDR2 SVGAGI come from the germline V gene. The CDR3 is CASSLAGGPPDTQYF. Written as DNA, the CDR3 is TGTGCCAGCAGTTTAGCGGGAGGGCCCCCAGATACGCAGTATTTT.

The V gene is TRBV20-1, the J gene TRBJ1-2; 7 nucleotides match TRBD1. Trimming at V came to 0 bases and at J to 4 bases, leaving 17 bases not matched to a gene. The CDR3 is 18 residues long. The germline V gene encodes CDR1 DFQATT and CDR2 SNEGSKA (reference sequence). The CDR3 loop is CSARDQFGTASPTYGYTF. The CDR3 DNA reads as TGCAGTGCTAGAGATCAGTTTGGGACAGCTTCCCCCACCTATGGCTACACCTTC.

The chain employs TRBV5-1 and TRBJ1-1; 7 bases agree with TRBD1. This CDR3 is built from 13 residues. V trimming: 2 bases; J trimming: 10 bases; junction bases outside the gene matches: 8. Germline V gene sequence: CDR1 SGHRS, CDR2 YFSETQ. CDR3 bases: TGCGCCAGCAGCTTAGACAGGGATGCGGGAGCTTTCTTT. This sequence encodes CASSLDRDAGAFF.

This clonotype was picked up a small number of times. This rearrangement joins TRBV19 to TRBJ1-5; TRBD1 agrees at 8 bases. The V and J ends lost 2 bases and 6 bases, in that order; junction bases with no gene match: 6. Germline CDR1 LNHDA, CDR2 SQIVND (reference sequence). The CDR3 is 15 amino acids. The CDR3 sequence is CASSISGGGRQPQHF. The DNA for the CDR3 is TGTGCCAGTAGTATATCAGGGGGCGGTCGTCAGCCCCAGCATTTT.

This clonotype was recorded a few times. The chain has TRBV20-1 and TRBJ2-5; 7 bases agree with TRBD2. The V and J ends lost 0 bases and 0 bases, in that order; junction bases with no gene match: 4. Germline loops: CDR1 DFQATT, CDR2 SNEGSKA (reference sequence). This CDR3 comprises 15 residues. In DNA, the CDR3 is TGCAGTGCTAGAGATATTCTAGCGGACCAAGAGACCCAGTACTTC. Translated, it gives CSARDILADQETQYF.

The chain uses TRBV20-1 and TRBJ1-3; no definite D call. Germline V gene lookup returns CDR1 DFQATT and CDR2 SNEGSKA (reference sequence). Trimming shortened V by 0 bases and J by 0 bases, and 6 bases separated the two germline ends. The CDR3 consists of 14 residues. CDR3 in DNA: TGCAGTGCTAGAGATTTGAGCTCTGGAAACACCATATATTTT. It specifies CSARDLSSGNTIYF.

The chain joins TRBV7-2 to TRBJ2-1, with 8 bases matching TRBD2. Losses at the gene ends were 3 bases for V and 7 bases for J; bases not matched to a gene: 14. This CDR3 comprises 17 residues. Germline V gene sequence: CDR1 SGHTA, CDR2 FQGNSA. The DNA for the CDR3 is TGTGCCAGCAGCTTCCGGGCGGGACTAGGCTCGGGGAATGAGCAGTTCTTC. Its protein is CASSFRAGLGSGNEQFF.

In the case of this clonotype: An end of the junction differs from the germline gene, which may be a read error. The genes are TRBV2 and TRBJ2-1; D not certain. Germline loops: CDR1 SNHLY, CDR2 FYNNEI. The CDR3 consists of 11 residues. This chain's CDR3 is CASREGIRVFF. As DNA, the CDR3 is TGTGCCAGCAGAGAAGGAATTAGGGTGTTCTTC. Variable domain in full (rest from reference TRBV2 and TRBJ2-1): EPEVTQTPSHQVTQMGQEVILRCVPISNHLYFYWYRQILGQKVEFLVSFYNNEISEKSEIFDDQFSVERPDGSNFTLKIRSTKLEDSAMYFCASREGIRVFFGPGTRLTVL.

The chain carries TRBV28 and TRBJ2-5, with D unclear. CDR3 size: 13 residues. The V end lost 6 bases, the J end lost 0 bases, and 8 bases lay between the germline ends. In germline, CDR1 is MDHEN, CDR2 SYDVKM. CDR3 DNA: TGTGCCAGCAGGGTGTTACACCAAGAGACCCAGTACTTC. Translating it yields CASRVLHQETQYF.

The chain links TRBV6-1 to TRBJ2-3, with D hard to call. Germline V gene lookup returns CDR1 MNHNS and CDR2 SASEGT. Trimming pared 0 bases from V and 3 bases from J, leaving 4 bases between. The CDR3 length is 13 residues. CDR3 loop: CASSEALTDTQYF. The CDR3 coding sequence is TGTGCCAGCAGTGAAGCGTTGACAGATACGCAGTATTTT.

The genes are TRBV18 and TRBJ2-5; 9 nucleotides match TRBD2. V shed 0 bases and J 5 bases; nucleotides not matched to a gene: 7. The CDR3 extends over 16 amino acids. Germline assignment: CDR1 KGHSH and CDR2 LQKENI. CDR3 DNA: TGTGCCAGCTCACCACCATTTAGCGGGAGAGGTGAGACCCAGTACTTC. Protein product: CASSPPFSGRGETQYF. Using reference TRBV18 and TRBJ2-5 for the parts outside the CDR3, the full variable domain is NAGVMQNPRHLVRRRGQEARLRCSPMKGHSHVYWYRQLPEEGLKFMVYLQKENIIDESGMPKERFSAEFPKEGPSILRIQQVVRGDSAAYFCASSPPFSGRGETQYFGPGTRLLVL.

The chain is built from TRBV20-1 and TRBJ2-2, with D hard to call. V lost 4 bases, J lost 0 bases, and 6 bases lay in between. Germline CDR1 reads DFQATT; CDR2 reads SNEGSKA (reference sequence). The CDR3 loop spans 13 amino acids. CDR3 amino acids: CSATQTNTGELFF. The CDR3 DNA is TGCAGTGCTACGCAGACGAACACCGGGGAGCTGTTTTTT.

The chain joins TRBV6-1 to TRBJ2-5; TRBD2 agrees at 8 bases. This CDR3 region has 14 residues. The junction had 8 bases not matched to a gene; V was cut back by 6 bases and J by 5 bases. Germline assignment: CDR1 MNHNS and CDR2 SASEGT. The CDR3 nucleotides read TGTGCCAGCAGCGAGCGGGGGACTAAGGAGACCCAGTACTTC. Its translation: CASSERGTKETQYF.

V and J are TRBV6-2 or TRBV6-3 and TRBJ2-3; 7 bases match TRBD2. This CDR3 is 15 amino acids long. V dropped 3 bases and J dropped 5; count of bases not matched to a gene: 8. CDR1 and CDR2 from the germline V gene are MNHEY and SVGEGT. CDR3 region: CASSYGGSLGDTQYF. The CDR3 DNA sequence: TGTGCCAGCAGTTATGGCGGGAGTTTAGGAGATACGCAGTATTTT.

This clonotype was recorded a few times. The chain combines TRBV7-9 with TRBJ2-1; TRBD2 might be the D (6 bases). Trimming removed 3 bases from V and 5 bases from J, with 11 bases in between. Germline-derived CDR1 and CDR2 are SEHNR and FQNEAQ (reference sequence). This CDR3 has 14 amino acids. The CDR3 loop is CASSFTGVHNEQFF. The DNA for the CDR3 is TGTGCCAGCAGCTTCACGGGAGTACACAATGAGCAGTTCTTC.

The rearrangement links TRBV24-1 to TRBJ2-1; 15 bases align to TRBD2. Germline CDR1 and CDR2: KGHDR and SFDVKD. The ends lost 4 bases at V and 7 bases at J; junction bases unmatched: 10. The CDR3 covers 18 residues. The chain's CDR3 is CATSDPGLAGGFGNEQFF. CDR3 coding DNA: TGTGCCACCAGTGACCCCGGACTAGCGGGAGGGTTTGGAAATGAGCAGTTCTTC.

The chain combines TRBV24-1 with TRBJ2-3; 9 bases line up with TRBD1. The CDR3 runs 16 residues. The germline CDR1 and CDR2 sequences are KGHDR and SFDVKD. The V and J ends lost 5 bases and 4 bases, in that order; junction bases with no gene match: 9. CDR3 region: CATSVQPGQGADTQYF. CDR3 nucleotides: TGTGCCACCAGTGTTCAACCGGGACAGGGTGCAGATACGCAGTATTTT.

The chain links TRBV27 to TRBJ2-1; tentatively, D is TRBD1 or TRBD2 (5 bases each). Trimming cost V 3 bases and J 0 bases, with 12 bases left between them. This CDR3 is built from 16 residues. Germline CDR1 and CDR2: MNHEY and SMNVEV (reference sequence). CDR3: CASSFVSGRSYNEQFF. CDR3 DNA sequence: TGTGCCAGCAGTTTTGTATCGGGGCGCTCCTACAATGAGCAGTTCTTC.

This clonotype was picked up one time. The J gene is TRBJ2-1, the V gene TRBV7-8; D tentatively fits TRBD1 or TRBD2 (5 bases each). The germline gives CDR1 SGHVS, CDR2 FQNEAQ. This CDR3 region has 17 residues. V dropped 1 base and J dropped 3 bases, with 16 bases sitting between them. In DNA, the CDR3 is TGTGCCAGCAGCTTAGGACGACTGACGAGGGGCTACAATGAGCAGTTCTTC. This translates into CASSLGRLTRGYNEQFF.

The gene calls are TRBV2 and TRBJ2-5, with TRBD2 as a possible D gene (6 bases). The V end lost 8 bases, the J end lost 1 base, and 14 bases lay between the germline ends. The CDR3 is 14 residues long. Germline V CDR1 and CDR2: SNHLY, FYNNEI. This chain's CDR3 is CASQTTAGQETQYF. The CDR3 bases are TGTGCCAGCCAAACAACAGCGGGCCAAGAGACCCAGTACTTC.